The 31 T cell receptor beta chains given below trace back to one sample, sequenced in a study of response to subunit inactivated influenza vaccine. Each CDR3 protein gets one entry after TCRdb re-called the RT-PCR reads with MiXCR. The sample carries roughly 500,000 distinct CDR3 sequences, over 25% recorded once. The sample here was CD4+ T cells sorted from PBMCs, taken around 5 days after vaccination. The source is a man between 50 and 59 years old who received an inactivated influenza vaccine.

This clonotype was found a few times. This rearrangement joins TRBV7-2 to TRBJ2-1, with TRBD1 matching over 8 bases. J lost 10 bases, V lost 5 bases, and 16 bases had no gene match. This CDR3 comprises 16 residues. Germline V lookup: CDR1 SGHTA, CDR2 FQGNSA. CDR3 DNA sequence: TGTGCCAGCAGCAAACGGACAGGGACGATCGGCCCGGAGCAGTTCTTC. It translates to CASSKRTGTIGPEQFF. Complete variable domain (other parts from reference TRBV7-2 and TRBJ2-1): GAGVSQSPSNKVTEKGKDVELRCDPISGHTALYWYRQSLGQGLEFLIYFQGNSAPDKSGLPSDRFSAERTGGSVSTLTIQRTQQEDSAVYLCASSKRTGTIGPEQFFGPGTRLTVL.

The chain has TRBV20-1 and TRBJ1-1; D might be TRBD1 (5 bases). The V end lost 4 bases, the J end lost 0 bases, and 15 bases lay between the germline ends. CDR3 length: 15 amino acids. Germline CDR1 reads DFQATT; CDR2 reads SNEGSKA (reference sequence). The CDR3 DNA is TGCAGTGCTACAACGCCAGGGCTAATGAACACTGAAGCTTTCTTT. Translation: CSATTPGLMNTEAFF.

In this sample, this clonotype turned up a few times. This chain joins TRBV13 and TRBJ2-7; 8 nucleotides line up with TRBD1. Germline V lookup: CDR1 PRHDT, CDR2 FYEKMQ (reference sequence). V was pared by 3 bases and J by 6 bases, with 7 bases of the junction left unmatched. The CDR3 sequence is 14 residues long. Written as DNA, the CDR3 is TGTGCCAGCAGCTTGACAGGGGATCGGGTCGAGCAGTACTTC. It codes for CASSLTGDRVEQYF.

This clonotype was seen only a few times. V usage is TRBV3-1 and J usage is TRBJ2-3; 11 nucleotides agree with TRBD2. Trimming took 1 base from V and 6 from J; bases not matched to a gene: 6. The V gene's germline CDR1 is LGHDT and CDR2 YNNKEL (reference sequence). This CDR3 contains 16 residues. As DNA, the CDR3 is TGTGCCAGCAGCCAAGGACTAGCGGGATCGGGCGATACGCAGTATTTT. It translates to CASSQGLAGSGDTQYF.

This chain links TRBV5-1 with TRBJ1-4; TRBD1 is a possible D gene (6 bases). Germline V gene sequence: CDR1 SGHRS, CDR2 YFSETQ. V lost 2 bases, J lost 2 bases, and 10 bases lay in between. The CDR3 covers 15 residues. The CDR3 loop is CASSFSGDTNEKLFF. Here the CDR3 DNA reads TGCGCCAGCAGCTTCTCAGGGGATACTAATGAAAAACTGTTTTTT.

The chain has TRBV20-1 and TRBJ2-7; D uncertain. CDR3 length: 12 amino acids. The V gene lost 6 bases and the J gene lost 1 base, with 10 bases spanning the gap. Per germline, CDR1 DFQATT and CDR2 SNEGSKA (reference sequence). The CDR3 sequence is CSALDGSYEQYF. In DNA form, the CDR3 reads TGCAGTGCCTTGGACGGATCCTACGAGCAGTACTTC.

This clonotype was counted a few times. V and J are TRBV28 and TRBJ1-1; D is undetermined. This CDR3 contains 15 residues. V shed 5 bases and J shed 3 bases, with 16 bases lying between them. The germline gives CDR1 MDHEN, CDR2 SYDVKM. CDR3: CASSTIGSYDTEAFF. The CDR3 DNA reads TGTGCCAGCAGTACCATTGGGAGCTACGACACTGAAGCTTTCTTT. The whole variable domain, remainder taken from reference TRBV28 and TRBJ1-1, is DVKVTQSSRYLVKRTGEKVFLECVQDMDHENMFWYRQDPGLGLRLIYFSYDVKMKEKGDIPEGYSVSREKKERFSLILESASTNQTSMYLCASSTIGSYDTEAFFGQGTRLTVV.

The chain recombines TRBV30 with TRBJ1-1; D gene uncertain. This CDR3 region has 12 residues. The germline V gene has CDR1 GTSNPN and CDR2 SVGIG (reference sequence). Trimming took 4 bases from V and 5 from J, leaving 11 bases between them. The DNA of the CDR3 is TGTGCCTGGAATTCGCGGCGGACTGAAGCTTTCTTT. As protein: CAWNSRRTEAFF.

The V and J genes are TRBV28 and TRBJ1-5; 10 positions agree with TRBD1. Germline-derived CDR1 and CDR2 are MDHEN and SYDVKM. The V and J ends lost 6 bases and 2 bases, in that order; junction bases with no gene match: 7. The CDR3 runs 16 residues. In DNA form, the CDR3 reads TGTGCCAGCAGAGGACAGGGGGAACGGGGCAATCAGCCCCAGCATTTT. It specifies CASRGQGERGNQPQHF. Looking up the rest from reference TRBV28 and TRBJ1-5 gives the full variable domain: DVKVTQSSRYLVKRTGEKVFLECVQDMDHENMFWYRQDPGLGLRLIYFSYDVKMKEKGDIPEGYSVSREKKERFSLILESASTNQTSMYLCASRGQGERGNQPQHFGDGTRLSIL.

Only a few counts were recorded for this clonotype. The chain uses TRBV11-2 and TRBJ1-3, with D perhaps TRBD1 (5 bases). The CDR3 totals 15 residues. Trimming removed 3 bases from V and 0 bases from J, with 9 bases in between. Per the germline V gene, CDR1 is SGHAT and CDR2 is FQNNGV. The CDR3 nucleotides read TGTGCCAGCAGCTTTGGGGACCGCTCTGGAAACACCATATATTTT. It yields the protein CASSFGDRSGNTIYF.

This rearrangement joins TRBV29-1 to TRBJ2-1; 9 bases align to TRBD1. There are 16 residues in the CDR3. Germline-derived CDR1 and CDR2 are SQVTM and ANQGSEA. The trim removed 4 bases at V and 0 bases at J, leaving 7 bases unmatched. CDR3 in amino acids: CSVVKGTGSSYNEQFF. Written as DNA, the CDR3 is TGCAGCGTTGTAAAAGGGACAGGGAGCTCCTACAATGAGCAGTTCTTC.

The J gene is TRBJ2-7, the V gene TRBV5-1; 7 bases align to TRBD2. Germline lookup yields CDR1 SGHRS and CDR2 YFSETQ. V lost 3 bases, J lost 2 bases, and 11 bases stayed unmatched. The CDR3 covers 16 residues. The CDR3 loop reads CASSSNRDYLTYEQYF. The CDR3, as DNA: TGCGCCAGCAGCTCGAACCGGGACTATCTTACCTACGAGCAGTACTTC.

The rearrangement joins TRBV2 to TRBJ1-2, with a possible D match to TRBD1 (6 bases). With 6 bases removed from V and 5 bases from J, the gap between germline ends came to 10 bases. The CDR3 extends over 12 amino acids. CDR1 SNHLY and CDR2 FYNNEI come from the germline V gene. The CDR3 sequence is CASSWTEYGYTF. The CDR3 region has the DNA TGTGCCAGCAGCTGGACAGAGTATGGCTACACCTTC.

The chain couples TRBV27 to TRBJ2-7; D may be TRBD1 (6 bases). CDR3 length: 18 amino acids. Looked up from germline, CDR1 is MNHEY and CDR2 is SMNVEV (reference sequence). V was clipped by 1 base and J by 2 bases, with 21 bases between them. In DNA form, the CDR3 reads TGTGCCAGCAGTTTATTAGTACAGGGCGAGACGGGAACCTACGAGCAGTACTTC. This codes for CASSLLVQGETGTYEQYF.

This clonotype has more than one count but fewer than ten. V gene TRBV3-1 combines with J gene TRBJ2-7; 8 bases agree with TRBD1. Germline trimming cut 0 bases from V and 0 bases from J; bases unmatched to any gene: 1. Germline values: CDR1 LGHDT, CDR2 YNNKEL (reference sequence). The CDR3 is 15 residues long. In nucleotides, the CDR3 is TGTGCCAGCAGCCAAGAAGGGACAGGCTCCTACGAGCAGTACTTC. Translated, it gives CASSQEGTGSYEQYF.

At least ten counts were recorded for this clonotype. The CDR3 loop reads CASRAGGPSYNEQFF. In DNA, the CDR3 is TGTGCCAGCAGGGCGGGCGGGCCCTCCTACAATGAGCAGTTCTTC. The gene calls are TRBV28 and TRBJ2-1; possibly TRBD2 for D (5 bases). V was clipped by 6 bases and J by 0 bases, with 12 bases between them. The germline CDR1 and CDR2 sequences are MDHEN and SYDVKM. The CDR3 consists of 15 residues.

The V gene is TRBV5-1, the J gene TRBJ2-3, with 11 bases that match TRBD2. The CDR3 has 17 amino acids. Germline trimming cut 0 bases from V and 2 bases from J; bases unmatched to any gene: 5. From germline, CDR1 is SGHRS and CDR2 YFSETQ. This chain's CDR3 is CASSLVMTSGDTDTQYF. The CDR3 nucleotides read TGCGCCAGCAGCTTGGTAATGACTAGCGGGGACACAGATACGCAGTATTTT.

The chain couples TRBV19 to TRBJ2-1; D is undetermined. The CDR3 covers 13 residues. The V and J ends lost 4 bases and 2 bases respectively, with 6 bases between them. The germline CDR1 and CDR2 sequences are LNHDA and SQIVND (reference sequence). CDR3 residues: CASSRRTYNEQFF. In DNA, the CDR3 is TGTGCCAGTAGTAGGAGAACCTACAATGAGCAGTTCTTC.

This chain uses TRBV5-1 with TRBJ2-2; D might be TRBD1 (5 bases). The ends were cut back, 4 bases at V and 3 bases at J, with 10 bases in the middle. The germline gives CDR1 SGHRS, CDR2 YFSETQ. This CDR3 is 14 amino acids long. In DNA, the CDR3 is TGCGCCAGCAGCGCCAGGGTCGACACCGGGGAGCTGTTTTTT. Its protein is CASSARVDTGELFF.

The chain uses TRBV6-4 and TRBJ1-1; D is ambiguous. CDR1 is MRHNA, CDR2 SNTAGT, per germline. The ends were cut back, 10 bases at V and 2 bases at J, with 5 bases in the middle. The CDR3 is made up of 10 amino acids. In DNA, the CDR3 is TGTGCCAACCTAAACACTGAAGCTTTCTTT. It encodes CANLNTEAFF.

The CDR3 DNA reads as TGCAGCGTTGAAGTTGGACATACGCAGTATTTT. Translating it yields CSVEVGHTQYF. The chain employs TRBV29-1 and TRBJ2-3; D gene unclear. This CDR3 spans 11 amino acids. V lost 1 base and J lost 7, with 6 bases in between. From germline, CDR1 is SQVTM and CDR2 ANQGSEA.

The rearrangement joins TRBV5-1 to TRBJ2-7, with TRBD2 as a possible D gene (5 bases). V lost 6 bases to trimming and J lost 2 bases, with 9 bases between them. The CDR3 extends over 12 amino acids. Germline CDR1 and CDR2: SGHRS and YFSETQ. Here the CDR3 DNA reads TGCGCCAGCAAGGACGGGGCCTACGAGCAGTACTTC. Translating gives CASKDGAYEQYF.

This clonotype was observed a few times. This sequence joins TRBV7-9 and TRBJ2-7; the D is unclear. Germline values: CDR1 SEHNR, CDR2 FQNEAQ (reference sequence). CDR3 length: 12 amino acids. The V gene lost 0 bases and the J gene lost 10 bases, with 10 bases spanning the gap. The CDR3 region is CASSLASADQYF. The CDR3 region has the DNA TGTGCCAGCAGCTTAGCTTCGGCAGACCAGTACTTC.

This clonotype was seen more than once but under ten times. The rearrangement joins TRBV20-1 to TRBJ2-3; 10 bases fit TRBD1. The junction had 10 bases not matched to a gene; V was cut back by 6 bases and J by 4 bases. The CDR3 loop spans 15 amino acids. Germline V gene data show CDR1 as DFQATT and CDR2 as SNEGSKA (reference sequence). The CDR3 DNA sequence: TGCAGTGCAATCACGCCGGGACAGGGGTCAGATACGCAGTATTTT. It is translated as CSAITPGQGSDTQYF.

This clonotype appeared once. The chain links TRBV12-3 or TRBV12-4 to TRBJ1-2; unclear D gene. This CDR3 is 13 amino acids long. Trimming removed 6 bases from V and 5 bases from J, with 13 bases in between. The CDR3 loop is CASRPGPGYGYTF. CDR3 nucleotide sequence: TGTGCCAGCAGACCCGGACCCGGGTATGGCTACACCTTC.

The V call is TRBV7-6, the J call TRBJ2-7, with 8 bases that match TRBD1. This CDR3 contains 15 residues. The ends lost 4 bases at V and 3 bases at J; junction bases unmatched: 8. Germline V gene sequence: CDR1 SGHVS, CDR2 FNYEAQ. The CDR3 reads CASSWRQGISYEQYF. The CDR3, as DNA: TGTGCCAGCAGCTGGCGACAGGGGATAAGCTACGAGCAGTACTTC.

This clonotype occurred once. The J gene is TRBJ1-5, the V gene TRBV19; D perhaps matches TRBD1 (5 bases). CDR1 LNHDA and CDR2 SQIVND come from the germline V gene (reference sequence). V lost 6 bases and J lost 2, with 11 bases in between. The CDR3 has 14 residues. The CDR3 nucleotides are TGTGCCAGTAGGGGGGTTTGGGGCAATCAGCCCCAGCATTTT. This translates into CASRGVWGNQPQHF.

This clonotype appeared a few times. This chain links TRBV20-1 with TRBJ2-4; a weak D match, TRBD1 (6 bases). The CDR3 has 15 amino acids. CDR1 DFQATT and CDR2 SNEGSKA come from the germline V gene (reference sequence). V was cut by 1 base and J by 5 bases, with 15 bases left in between. For the CDR3, the DNA is TGCAGTGCTAGAGGCAGATCCTCAGGGGAAAACATTCAGTACTTC. It codes for CSARGRSSGENIQYF.

This chain links TRBV24-1 with TRBJ2-2, with 9 bases fitting TRBD1. V shed 4 bases, J shed 1 base, and the junction held 18 bases outside the gene matches. The CDR3 totals 21 residues. The germline V gene has CDR1 KGHDR and CDR2 SFDVKD. This chain's CDR3 is CATSDLDPGQGRYGNTGELFF. In DNA, the CDR3 is TGTGCCACCAGTGACCTTGACCCGGGACAGGGTAGATATGGGAACACCGGGGAGCTGTTTTTT.

This clonotype came up a few times. The chain couples TRBV10-3 to TRBJ1-6; D unresolved. Germline CDR1 and CDR2: ENHRY and SYGVKD. Trimming took off 4 bases at V and 0 bases at J, with 13 bases between the two ends. There are 17 residues in the CDR3. Here the CDR3 reads CAISAAPSSSYNSPLHF. The DNA of the CDR3 is TGTGCCATCAGTGCAGCCCCGAGCAGCTCCTATAATTCACCCCTCCACTTT.

A few counts support this clonotype. The chain is built from TRBV10-3 and TRBJ2-7; 9 bases are a match to TRBD1. The germline gives CDR1 ENHRY, CDR2 SYGVKD. J was trimmed by 7 bases and V by 8 bases; bases with no gene match: 9. The CDR3 consists of 13 residues. The CDR3 region has the DNA TGTGCCATCGGGGGGACAGGGACGGAGGAGCAGTACTTC. This encodes CAIGGTGTEEQYF.